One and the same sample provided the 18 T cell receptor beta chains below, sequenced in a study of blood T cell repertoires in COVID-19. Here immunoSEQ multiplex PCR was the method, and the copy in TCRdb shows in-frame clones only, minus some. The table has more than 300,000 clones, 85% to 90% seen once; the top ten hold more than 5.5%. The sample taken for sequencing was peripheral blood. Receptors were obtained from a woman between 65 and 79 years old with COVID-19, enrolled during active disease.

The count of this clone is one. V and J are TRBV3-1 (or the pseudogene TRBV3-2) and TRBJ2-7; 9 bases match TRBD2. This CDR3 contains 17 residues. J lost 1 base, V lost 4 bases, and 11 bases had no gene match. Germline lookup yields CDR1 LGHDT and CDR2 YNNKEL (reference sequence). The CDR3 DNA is TGTGCCAGCAGCCCCCGGACTAGCGAGGGCCTTTCCTACGAGCAGTACTTC. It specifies CASSPRTSEGLSYEQYF.

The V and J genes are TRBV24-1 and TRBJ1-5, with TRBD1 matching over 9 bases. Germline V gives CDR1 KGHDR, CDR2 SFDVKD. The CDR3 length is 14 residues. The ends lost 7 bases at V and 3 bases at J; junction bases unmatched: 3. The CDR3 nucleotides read TGTGCCACCAGGGACAGGGGTCACAATCAGCCCCAGCATTTT. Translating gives CATRDRGHNQPQHF.

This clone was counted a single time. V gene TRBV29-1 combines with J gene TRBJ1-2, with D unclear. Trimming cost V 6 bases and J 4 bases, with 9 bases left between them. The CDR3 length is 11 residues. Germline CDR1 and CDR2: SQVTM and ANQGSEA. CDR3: CSVDSGYGYTF. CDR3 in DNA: TGCAGCGTAGATTCCGGCTATGGCTACACCTTC.

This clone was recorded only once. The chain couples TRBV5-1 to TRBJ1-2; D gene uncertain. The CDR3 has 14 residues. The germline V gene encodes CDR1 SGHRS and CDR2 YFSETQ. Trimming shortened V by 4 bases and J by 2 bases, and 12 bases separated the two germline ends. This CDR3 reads CASSPTDINYGYTF. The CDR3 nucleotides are TGCGCCAGCAGCCCAACAGATATCAACTATGGCTACACCTTC.

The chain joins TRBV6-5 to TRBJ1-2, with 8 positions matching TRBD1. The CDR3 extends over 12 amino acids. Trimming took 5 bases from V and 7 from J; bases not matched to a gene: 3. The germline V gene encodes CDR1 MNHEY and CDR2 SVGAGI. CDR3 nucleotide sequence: TGTGCCAGCAGTCGTACAGGGGGTGGCTACACCTTC. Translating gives CASSRTGGGYTF.

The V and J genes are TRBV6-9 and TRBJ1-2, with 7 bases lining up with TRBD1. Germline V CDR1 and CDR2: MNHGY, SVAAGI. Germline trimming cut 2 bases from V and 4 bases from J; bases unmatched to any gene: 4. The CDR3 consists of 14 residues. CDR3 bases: TGTGCCAGCAGTTATAGATACAGGGGCTATGGCTACACCTTC. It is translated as CASSYRYRGYGYTF.

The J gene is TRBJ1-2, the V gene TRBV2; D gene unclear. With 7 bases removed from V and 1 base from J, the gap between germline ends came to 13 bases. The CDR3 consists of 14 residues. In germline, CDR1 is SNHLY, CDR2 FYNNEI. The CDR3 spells CASTTLRSNYGYTF. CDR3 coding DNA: TGTGCCAGCACCACCCTCCGGAGTAACTATGGCTACACCTTC. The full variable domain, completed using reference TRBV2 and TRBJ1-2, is EPEVTQTPSHQVTQMGQEVILRCVPISNHLYFYWYRQILGQKVEFLVSFYNNEISEKSEIFDDQFSVERPDGSNFTLKIRSTKLEDSAMYFCASTTLRSNYGYTFGSGTRLTVV.

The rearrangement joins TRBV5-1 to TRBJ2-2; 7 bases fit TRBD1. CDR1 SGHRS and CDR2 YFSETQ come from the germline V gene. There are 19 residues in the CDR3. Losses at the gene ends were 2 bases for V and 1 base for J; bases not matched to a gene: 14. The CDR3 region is CASSFRDSTAAQNTGELFF. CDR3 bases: TGCGCCAGCAGCTTCCGGGACAGTACTGCCGCGCAGAACACCGGGGAGCTGTTTTTT.

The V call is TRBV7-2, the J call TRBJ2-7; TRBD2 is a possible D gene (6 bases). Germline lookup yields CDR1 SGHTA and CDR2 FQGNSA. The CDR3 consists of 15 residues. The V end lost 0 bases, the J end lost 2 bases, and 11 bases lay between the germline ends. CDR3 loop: CASSLALGGTYEQYF. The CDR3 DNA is TGTGCCAGCAGCTTAGCGCTGGGGGGAACCTACGAGCAGTACTTC.

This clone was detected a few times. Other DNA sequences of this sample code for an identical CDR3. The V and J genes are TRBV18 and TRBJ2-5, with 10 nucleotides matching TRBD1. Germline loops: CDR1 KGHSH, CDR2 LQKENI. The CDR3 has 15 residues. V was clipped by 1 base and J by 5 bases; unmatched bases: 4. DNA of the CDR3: TGTGCCAGCTCACCACGACAGGGGGCTCTCGAGACCCAGTACTTC. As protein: CASSPRQGALETQYF.

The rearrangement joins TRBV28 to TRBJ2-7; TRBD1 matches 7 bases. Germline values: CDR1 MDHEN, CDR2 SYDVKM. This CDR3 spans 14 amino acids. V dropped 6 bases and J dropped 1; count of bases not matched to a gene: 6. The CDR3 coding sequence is TGTGCCAGCAGCTATACAGGGGTTTCCTACGAGCAGTACTTC. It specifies CASSYTGVSYEQYF.

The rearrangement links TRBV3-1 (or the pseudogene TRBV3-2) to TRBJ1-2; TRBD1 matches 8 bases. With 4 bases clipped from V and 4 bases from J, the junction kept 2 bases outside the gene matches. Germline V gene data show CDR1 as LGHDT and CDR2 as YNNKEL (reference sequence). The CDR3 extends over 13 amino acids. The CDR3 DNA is TGTGCCAGCAGCCTAGACAGGGGCTATGGCTACACCTTC. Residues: CASSLDRGYGYTF.

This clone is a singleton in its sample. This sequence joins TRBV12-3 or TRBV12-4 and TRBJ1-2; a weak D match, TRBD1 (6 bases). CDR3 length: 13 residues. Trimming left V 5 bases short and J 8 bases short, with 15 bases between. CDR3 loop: CASSLIQGQGYTF. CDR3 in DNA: TGTGCCAGCAGTCTCATCCAGGGACAAGGCTACACCTTC.

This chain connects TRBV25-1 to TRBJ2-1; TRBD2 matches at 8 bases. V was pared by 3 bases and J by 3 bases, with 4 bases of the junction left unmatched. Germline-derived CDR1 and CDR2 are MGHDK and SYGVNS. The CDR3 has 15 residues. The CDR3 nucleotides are TGTGCCAGCAGTGAGGCCGGGGGGGACTACAATGAGCAGTTCTTC. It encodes CASSEAGGDYNEQFF.

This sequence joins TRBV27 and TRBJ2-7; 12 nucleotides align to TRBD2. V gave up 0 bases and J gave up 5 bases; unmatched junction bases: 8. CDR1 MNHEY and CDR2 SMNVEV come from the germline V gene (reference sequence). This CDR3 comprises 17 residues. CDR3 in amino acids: CASSLSPGLAGKHEQYF. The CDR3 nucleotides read TGTGCCAGCAGTTTATCCCCTGGACTAGCGGGGAAACACGAGCAGTACTTC.

The CDR3 DNA reads as TGTGCCAGCAGCGCGGGGCTAGCGGGTGATACGCAGTATTTT. It is translated as CASSAGLAGDTQYF. The V call is TRBV2, the J call TRBJ2-3; the match to TRBD2 covers 8 bases. The CDR3 runs to 14 residues. V lost 6 bases, J lost 6 bases, and 8 bases stayed unmatched. Germline CDR1 SNHLY, CDR2 FYNNEI.

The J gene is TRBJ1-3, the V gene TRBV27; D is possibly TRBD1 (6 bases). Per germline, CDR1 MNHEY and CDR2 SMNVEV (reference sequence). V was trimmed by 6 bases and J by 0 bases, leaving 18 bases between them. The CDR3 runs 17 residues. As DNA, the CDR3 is TGTGCCAGCAGCCCCCGTGGACAGTCGCTCTCTGGAAACACCATATATTTT. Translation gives CASSPRGQSLSGNTIYF.

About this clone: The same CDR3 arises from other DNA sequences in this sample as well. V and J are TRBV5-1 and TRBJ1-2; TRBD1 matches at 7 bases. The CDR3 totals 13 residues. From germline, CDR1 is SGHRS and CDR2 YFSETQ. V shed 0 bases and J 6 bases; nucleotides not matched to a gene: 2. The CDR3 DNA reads TGCGCCAGCAGCTTGGGACAGGGCGATGGCTACACCTTC. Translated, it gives CASSLGQGDGYTF.